The present T cell receptor beta chain was sequenced within a study of T cell changes during pregnancy in multiple sclerosis. Using immunoSEQ multiplex PCR, the repertoire was profiled, and TCRdb retains in-frame clones only, with some absent. The sample carries 35,000 to 45,000 clones, roughly 90% recorded once. V trimming: 4 bases; J trimming: 6 bases; junction bases outside the gene matches: 14. Looked up from germline, CDR1 is ENHRY and CDR2 is SYGVKD. This CDR3 is 16 amino acids long. This chain uses TRBV10-3 with TRBJ2-7, with 8 bases fitting TRBD2. Sequences were derived from CD8+ T cells from peripheral blood mononuclear cells, sampled before pregnancy. This sequence originates from a female donor with multiple sclerosis, enrolled in a pregnancy study. The CDR3 sequence is CAISGWESGSEAEQYF. The CDR3 coding sequence is TGTGCCATCAGTGGTTGGGAAAGCGGGAGTGAGGCCGAGCAGTACTTC.